Below are 15 T cell receptor beta chains sequenced from a single sample in a study of cytomegalovirus exposure and HLA in healthy donors. Primers: 60 Vbeta forward and 13 Jbeta reverse. Using immunoSEQ multiplex PCR, the repertoire was profiled, and TCRdb retains in-frame clones only, with some absent. The sample lists about 150,000 clones, approximately 85% occurring once. The sequencing sample was made of PBMCs. These receptor sequences come from a middle-aged woman in good health and CMV-seronegative.

This rearrangement joins TRBV5-1 to TRBJ2-1; 8 nucleotides match TRBD2. V was clipped by 4 bases and J by 0 bases; unmatched bases: 3. This CDR3 contains 15 residues. CDR1 and CDR2 (germline): SGHRS, YFSETQ. CDR3 in amino acids: CASSISGVSYNEQFF. The CDR3, as DNA: TGCGCCAGCAGCATTAGCGGGGTCTCCTACAATGAGCAGTTCTTC.

The chain employs TRBV19 and TRBJ2-1; the match to TRBD1 covers 7 bases. V gave up 3 bases and J gave up 2 bases; unmatched junction bases: 4. Germline V gene sequence: CDR1 LNHDA, CDR2 SQIVND (reference sequence). The CDR3 extends over 15 amino acids. CDR3 in DNA: TGTGCCAGTAGTATGAATCAGGGGGCCTACAATGAGCAGTTCTTC. Amino acid sequence: CASSMNQGAYNEQFF.

This chain joins TRBV4-1 and TRBJ1-2; 9 bases match TRBD1. The CDR3 is 15 amino acids. CDR1 and CDR2 from the germline V gene are MGHRA and YSYEKL. V was pared by 1 base and J by 5 bases, with 5 bases of the junction left unmatched. The CDR3 here is CASSQAPGTGYGYTF. Written as DNA, the CDR3 is TGCGCCAGCAGCCAAGCTCCTGGGACAGGGTATGGCTACACCTTC.

The chain employs TRBV7-8 and TRBJ2-1, with 8 bases matching TRBD2. Per the germline V gene, CDR1 is SGHVS and CDR2 is FQNEAQ. The V segment lost 0 bases and the J segment 4 bases; nucleotides outside the gene matches: 8. There are 17 residues in the CDR3. CDR3 DNA: TGTGCCAGCAGCTTAGCGAGGGAACTAGCGGATTACAATGAGCAGTTCTTC. It specifies CASSLARELADYNEQFF.

J is TRBJ2-3 and V is TRBV9; 13 bases agree with TRBD2. Germline-derived CDR1 and CDR2 are SGDLS and YYNGEE. This CDR3 contains 18 residues. The V segment lost 4 bases and the J segment 1 base; nucleotides outside the gene matches: 9. CDR3 protein: CASSKKPGTSGGTDTQYF. The CDR3 bases are TGTGCCAGCAGCAAGAAGCCTGGGACTAGCGGGGGCACAGATACGCAGTATTTT.

The chain has TRBV6-5 and TRBJ1-2; D perhaps matches TRBD1 (5 bases). The CDR3 length is 13 residues. From germline, CDR1 is MNHEY and CDR2 SVGAGI. Deletions cut 11 bases from V and 4 bases from J, with 17 bases between. CDR3 loop: CAAGGSLLYGYTF. CDR3 bases: TGTGCCGCGGGGGGGTCCCTCCTCTATGGCTACACCTTC.

Regarding this clone: The same CDR3 can be traced to other DNA sequences in this sample. The CDR3 DNA sequence: TGTGCCAGTAGTATCGGTGCGAGCTCCTACAATGAGCAGTTCTTC. This sequence encodes CASSIGASSYNEQFF. This chain links TRBV19 with TRBJ2-1; D is uncertain. Germline CDR1 is LNHDA and CDR2 is SQIVND (reference sequence). The ends were cut back, 3 bases at V and 0 bases at J, with 9 bases in the middle. This CDR3 is built from 15 residues.

On this clone: The germline gene is not matched at one end of the junction; a read error may be the cause. The sample holds other DNA sequences that translate to the same CDR3. J is TRBJ2-1 and V is TRBV6-6, with TRBD1 identical over 9 bases. Germline-derived CDR1 and CDR2 are MNHNY and SVGAGI (reference sequence). This CDR3 region has 15 residues. CDR3 region: CASSYEGQGFNEQFF. The DNA for the CDR3 is TGTGCCAGCAGTTACGAGGGACAGGGATTTAATGAACAGTTCTTC.

The chain couples TRBV27 to TRBJ2-3; 8 bases are a match to TRBD2. Germline V gene sequence: CDR1 MNHEY, CDR2 SMNVEV (reference sequence). The junction had 5 bases not matched to a gene; V was cut back by 0 bases and J by 3 bases. The CDR3 has 16 amino acids. The CDR3 sequence is CASSLSSGSTTDTQYF. The DNA for the CDR3 is TGTGCCAGCAGTTTATCAAGCGGGAGTACGACAGATACGCAGTATTTT.

The chain combines TRBV18 with TRBJ2-6; 8 bases match TRBD1. The CDR3 has 14 residues. CDR1 is KGHSH and CDR2 is LQKENI in the germline V gene. The V segment lost 8 bases and the J segment 6 bases; nucleotides outside the gene matches: 6. CDR3 in amino acids: CASQTGVAANVLTF. The CDR3 region has the DNA TGTGCCAGCCAGACAGGGGTTGCGGCCAACGTCCTGACTTTC.

This chain uses TRBV4-3 with TRBJ1-3; D remains ambiguous. There are 16 residues in the CDR3. Trimming pared 0 bases from V and 0 bases from J, leaving 9 bases between. Germline-derived CDR1 and CDR2 are LGHNA and YSLEER. The CDR3 DNA sequence: TGCGCCAGCAGCCAAGATTCGACATACTCTGGAAACACCATATATTTT. Translating it yields CASSQDSTYSGNTIYF.

This rearrangement joins TRBV7-8 to TRBJ1-5; D remains ambiguous. From germline, CDR1 is SGHVS and CDR2 FQNEAQ. The CDR3 length is 14 residues. Trimming shortened V by 5 bases and J by 9 bases, and 17 bases separated the two germline ends. DNA of the CDR3: TGTGCCAGCAGCCAACTTAGGACTCGGCGGCCCCAGCATTTT. It specifies CASSQLRTRRPQHF.

This rearrangement joins TRBV6-5 to TRBJ2-7, with 7 nucleotides matching TRBD2. This CDR3 spans 14 amino acids. J lost 6 bases, V lost 6 bases, and 11 bases had no gene match. Germline V gene data show CDR1 as MNHEY and CDR2 as SVGAGI. CDR3 region: CASRGPGLLSEQYF. For the CDR3, the DNA is TGTGCCAGCAGGGGACCGGGACTACTTTCCGAGCAGTACTTC.

The chain couples TRBV4-2 to TRBJ2-1; 13 nucleotides line up with TRBD2. Germline loops: CDR1 LGHNA, CDR2 YNFKEQ. CDR3 size: 20 residues. The trim removed 1 base at V and 1 base at J, leaving 10 bases unmatched. CDR3 DNA sequence: TGTGCCAGCAGCCAAGTCGGTACTAGCGGGAGGGCCCGGTCCTACAATGAGCAGTTCTTC. Translated, it gives CASSQVGTSGRARSYNEQFF.

The chain employs TRBV28 and TRBJ1-4, with D possibly TRBD1 on 6 matching bases. V was clipped by 4 bases and J by 6 bases, with 12 bases between them. Germline values: CDR1 MDHEN, CDR2 SYDVKM. The CDR3 is made up of 14 amino acids. CDR3 sequence reads: CASSSTDRYEKLFF. In DNA, the CDR3 is TGTGCCAGCAGTTCGACGGACAGATATGAAAAACTGTTTTTT.